One sample yielded the 32 T cell receptor beta chains listed below, sequenced in a study of T cells in Graves' hyperthyroidism and ophthalmopathy. Amplification of TCR beta CDR3 regions used RNA as the template. The HTBI primer set drove a first-round RT-PCR of the TCR CDR3. TCRdb redid the calling of the multiplex PCR reads with MiXCR, one entry per CDR3 protein. The sample includes 730,000 or so distinct CDR3 sequences, 18% of them seen just once. Sequencing was carried out using blood. The receptors stem from a woman in her forties or fifties with Graves' hyperthyroidism that later progressed to Graves' ophthalmopathy.

The chain employs TRBV20-1 and TRBJ2-3; 13 nucleotides match TRBD2. V shed 5 bases, J shed 9 bases, and the junction held 2 bases outside the gene matches. Per the germline V gene, CDR1 is DFQATT and CDR2 is SNEGSKA (reference sequence). The CDR3 has 12 amino acids. This CDR3 is CSAVTSGGTQYF. DNA of the CDR3: TGCAGTGCTGTGACTAGCGGGGGGACGCAGTATTTT.

This clonotype was recorded at least ten times. V and J are TRBV11-1 and TRBJ1-1; 7 bases line up with TRBD1. J was trimmed by 3 bases and V by 5 bases; bases with no gene match: 9. Germline CDR1 is SGHAT and CDR2 is FQDESV (reference sequence). This CDR3 contains 15 residues. The CDR3 sequence is CASSDTTGLDTEAFF. For the CDR3, the DNA is TGTGCCAGCAGCGACACGACAGGGCTGGACACTGAAGCTTTCTTT.

This clonotype was detected only a few times. V and J are TRBV7-2 and TRBJ2-7, with D perhaps TRBD1 (5 bases). Germline CDR1 SGHTA, CDR2 FQGNSA. CDR3 length: 14 amino acids. V was clipped by 0 bases and J by 4 bases, with 10 bases between them. The chain's CDR3 is CASSLALPGYEQYF. CDR3 nucleotide sequence: TGTGCCAGCAGCTTAGCGCTTCCAGGGTACGAGCAGTACTTC.

The chain employs TRBV9 and TRBJ2-1; TRBD2 agrees at 11 bases. The CDR3 is 15 amino acids. Trimming removed 0 bases from V and 14 bases from J; junction bases left unmatched: 10. Germline V CDR1 and CDR2: SGDLS, YYNGEE. In DNA, the CDR3 is TGTGCCAGCAGCGTAGGTAGCGGGGGGGGCGCAAGAAAGTTCTTC. This translates into CASSVGSGGGARKFF.

Many counts were recorded for this clonotype. This chain uses TRBV5-1 with TRBJ2-3, with 12 positions matching TRBD2. This CDR3 comprises 17 residues. V lost 5 bases to trimming and J lost 3 bases; unmatched junction nucleotides: 10. Germline assignment: CDR1 SGHRS and CDR2 YFSETQ. The DNA for the CDR3 is TGCGCCAGCAGTCCCTACCTAGCGGGGGGGCTGACAGATACGCAGTATTTT. Its translation is CASSPYLAGGLTDTQYF.

This clonotype came up a few times. The genes are TRBV12-3 or TRBV12-4 and TRBJ2-5; tentative D call: TRBD1 (5 bases). The CDR3 consists of 13 residues. Trimming stripped 2 bases from V and 4 bases from J, with 8 bases between. The CDR3 sequence is CASSLPGPETQYF. The DNA for the CDR3 is TGTGCCAGCAGTTTACCAGGGCCAGAGACCCAGTACTTC.

This clonotype was recorded many times. The CDR3 sequence: CATPLGRYGYTF. DNA for the CDR3: TGTGCCACCCCGTTGGGGCGTTATGGCTACACCTTC. This rearrangement joins TRBV12-3 or TRBV12-4 to TRBJ1-2, with D tentatively TRBD1 (5 bases). This CDR3 spans 12 amino acids. The V gene lost 10 bases and the J gene lost 5 bases, with 14 bases spanning the gap.

This clonotype showed up many times. The rearrangement links TRBV18 to TRBJ2-1; D is ambiguous. V was trimmed by 3 bases and J by 0 bases, leaving 15 bases between them. This CDR3 spans 17 amino acids. Germline lookup yields CDR1 KGHSH and CDR2 LQKENI. The DNA of the CDR3 is TGTGCCAGCTCACCTCTCCTCGGTCAGAACTCCTACAATGAGCAGTTCTTC. Translated, it gives CASSPLLGQNSYNEQFF.

This clonotype has only a few counts. The chain combines TRBV18 with TRBJ1-6; TRBD1 aligns across 7 bases. Germline V lookup: CDR1 KGHSH, CDR2 LQKENI. The CDR3 is 15 amino acids. The trim removed 3 bases at V and 9 bases at J, leaving 8 bases unmatched. CDR3 sequence: CASSPGGDSGSPLHF. In DNA, the CDR3 is TGTGCCAGCTCACCCGGAGGGGACAGTGGTTCACCCCTCCACTTT.

This clonotype appeared a single time. A much larger clone is a single base away; this may be a read error. The gene calls are TRBV2 and TRBJ2-7; the match to TRBD2 covers 8 bases. Germline CDR1 SNHLY, CDR2 FYNNEI. Trimming cost V 9 bases and J 7 bases; bases outside gene matches: 14. The CDR3 spans 14 residues. The CDR3 region has the DNA TGTGCCAGTTTCAGCGGGGGCCCCGTGAATGAGCAGTACTTC. It translates to CASFSGGPVNEQYF.

The table lists this clonotype with many counts. J is TRBJ2-7 and V is TRBV12-3 or TRBV12-4; 14 bases map to TRBD2. The CDR3 loop spans 16 amino acids. Trimming removed 5 bases from V and 5 bases from J; junction bases left unmatched: 8. CDR3: CASSPGLAGGQNEQYF. CDR3 in DNA: TGTGCCAGCAGTCCCGGACTAGCGGGGGGTCAGAACGAGCAGTACTTC.

This clonotype has at least ten counts. V usage is TRBV5-1 and J usage is TRBJ2-3; D could derive from TRBD1 or TRBD2 (5 bases each). CDR1 is SGHRS and CDR2 is YFSETQ in the germline V gene. The length of the CDR3 is 15 residues. V was cut by 0 bases and J by 0 bases, with 8 bases left in between. CDR3: CASSLVGDSTDTQYF. The CDR3 DNA follows: TGCGCCAGCAGCTTGGTTGGGGACAGCACAGATACGCAGTATTTT.

This clonotype was detected ten times or more. V is TRBV5-1 and J is TRBJ1-1; 12 nucleotides agree with TRBD1. The CDR3 is made up of 16 amino acids. CDR1 and CDR2 from the germline V gene are SGHRS and YFSETQ. J lost 1 base, V lost 2 bases, and 3 bases had no gene match. CDR3 region: CASSFGTGGRNTEAFF. CDR3 in DNA: TGCGCCAGCAGCTTCGGGACAGGGGGCAGGAACACTGAAGCTTTCTTT.

This clonotype was counted ten times or more. This chain links TRBV20-1 with TRBJ2-1, with D hard to call. CDR1 DFQATT and CDR2 SNEGSKA come from the germline V gene (reference sequence). V was clipped by 3 bases and J by 8 bases, with 20 bases between them. The CDR3 is made up of 15 amino acids. Here the CDR3 DNA reads TGCAGTGCTAGCGTAAACTTCCCCCCGATGGATGAGCAGTTCTTC. Encoded protein: CSASVNFPPMDEQFF.

Many counts were recorded for this clonotype. CDR3 DNA sequence: TGCAGCGTTGGAAGTCAGGGTGGCTACACCTTC. Translated, it gives CSVGSQGGYTF. The V and J genes are TRBV29-1 and TRBJ1-2; maybe TRBD1 (5 bases). CDR1 SQVTM and CDR2 ANQGSEA come from the germline V gene. V lost 4 bases and J lost 7, with 10 bases in between. The CDR3 spans 11 residues. Using reference TRBV29-1 and TRBJ1-2 for the parts outside the CDR3, the full variable domain is SAVISQKPSRDICQRGTSLTIQCQVDSQVTMMFWYRQQPGQSLTLIATANQGSEATYESGFVIDKFPISRPNLTFSTLTVSNMSPEDSSIYLCSVGSQGGYTFGSGTRLTVV.

This clonotype was detected a few times. The gene calls are TRBV7-2 and TRBJ2-1; D is uncertain. The V gene lost 3 bases and the J gene lost 4 bases, with 10 bases spanning the gap. CDR1 and CDR2 from the germline V gene are SGHTA and FQGNSA. This CDR3 is built from 14 residues. This CDR3 reads CASSLSRPYNEQFF. The CDR3 DNA is TGTGCCAGCAGCTTGAGTAGACCGTACAATGAGCAGTTCTTC.

The table lists this clonotype with many counts. The CDR3 loop reads CASSSQGNTGELFF. The DNA for the CDR3 is TGCGCCAGCAGTTCGCAGGGGAACACCGGGGAGCTGTTTTTT. The genes are TRBV5-1 and TRBJ2-2; D might be TRBD1 (5 bases). V was pared by 5 bases and J by 1 base, with 9 bases between. Germline V gene sequence: CDR1 SGHRS, CDR2 YFSETQ. The CDR3 sequence is 14 residues long.

V and J are TRBV29-1 and TRBJ2-5, with D perhaps matching TRBD1 (6 bases). The tail of the sequence fits TRBJ2-1 better, so the J call may be wrong. The CDR3 totals 12 residues. Germline values: CDR1 SQVTM, CDR2 ANQGSEA. In DNA, the CDR3 is TGCAGCGTTAGGACAGACCAAGAGACCCAGTTCTTC. Protein: CSVRTDQETQFF.

This clonotype came up many times. The J gene is TRBJ2-2, the V gene TRBV10-3; the D gene is possibly TRBD1 (6 bases). CDR1 and CDR2 from the germline V gene are ENHRY and SYGVKD. CDR3 length equals 16 residues. V was clipped by 0 bases and J by 0 bases, with 8 bases between them. CDR3 amino acids: CAISESRGTNTGELFF. In DNA form, the CDR3 reads TGTGCCATCAGTGAGTCGAGGGGGACGAACACCGGGGAGCTGTTTTTT.

This clonotype turned up a few times. The J gene is TRBJ1-2, the V gene TRBV20-1; the D gene is possibly TRBD1 (6 bases). This CDR3 is built from 18 residues. Germline values: CDR1 DFQATT, CDR2 SNEGSKA (reference sequence). V was pared by 0 bases and J by 2 bases, with 22 bases between. The CDR3 here is CSARDVGAGDLINYGYTF. CDR3 coding DNA: TGCAGTGCTAGAGATGTGGGGGCAGGGGACCTCATAAACTATGGCTACACCTTC.

The CDR3 coding sequence is TGCAGCGTTTTAACACAGGGGGTCTCTATAGATACGCAGTATTTT. This gives the protein CSVLTQGVSIDTQYF. The chain is built from TRBV29-1 and TRBJ2-3; 8 bases match TRBD1. Looked up from germline, CDR1 is SQVTM and CDR2 is ANQGSEA. V was clipped by 5 bases and J by 5 bases; unmatched bases: 12. The CDR3 length is 15 residues.

The chain recombines TRBV10-1 with TRBJ1-5; the match to TRBD1 covers 12 bases. This CDR3 contains 14 residues. Germline trimming cut 8 bases from V and 11 bases from J; bases unmatched to any gene: 10. CDR1 and CDR2 from the germline V gene are WNHNN and SYGVQD (reference sequence). The CDR3 sequence: CASRLRDRGPAQHF. CDR3 nucleotide sequence: TGCGCCAGCCGACTCCGGGACAGGGGGCCGGCCCAGCATTTT.

This clonotype appeared many times. This chain uses TRBV20-1 with TRBJ1-5; D is undetermined. The V gene's germline CDR1 is DFQATT and CDR2 SNEGSKA (reference sequence). The CDR3 spans 13 residues. V lost 1 base to trimming and J lost 4 bases, with 8 bases between them. The CDR3 DNA reads as TGCAGTGCTAGAGGAGGTGGGAATCAGCCCCAGCATTTT. It codes for CSARGGGNQPQHF.

V and J are TRBV7-8 and TRBJ1-6, with no clear D. In germline, CDR1 is SGHVS, CDR2 FQNEAQ. V shed 1 base and J shed 7 bases, with 8 bases lying between them. This CDR3 is 14 amino acids long. The CDR3 DNA reads as TGTGCCAGCAGCTTAGGGGCAGAGAATTCACCCCTCCACTTT. This translates into CASSLGAENSPLHF.

This clonotype was seen only a few times. This chain links TRBV12-3 or TRBV12-4 with TRBJ1-6; D not certain. The V end lost 3 bases, the J end lost 5 bases, and 11 bases lay between the germline ends. The CDR3 extends over 15 amino acids. The CDR3 nucleotides are TGTGCCAGCAGTTTGTCACTGAGAGATAATTCACCCCTCCACTTT. Its protein is CASSLSLRDNSPLHF.

This clonotype was counted ten times or more. The chain has TRBV2 and TRBJ1-5, with TRBD1 matching over 11 bases. Germline V gene lookup returns CDR1 SNHLY and CDR2 FYNNEI. After removal of 6 bases from V and 6 bases from J, the junction contained 10 bases not matched to a gene. The CDR3 totals 16 residues. Here the CDR3 reads CASSLIGQGASQPQHF. The DNA for the CDR3 is TGTGCCAGCAGCCTCATAGGACAGGGGGCGAGTCAGCCCCAGCATTTT.

Only a few counts were recorded for this clonotype. The V call is TRBV6-2 or TRBV6-3, the J call TRBJ1-4; no definite D call. The V end lost 0 bases, the J end lost 3 bases, and 8 bases lay between the germline ends. The CDR3 has 15 amino acids. In germline, CDR1 is MNHEY, CDR2 SVGEGT. In DNA, the CDR3 is TGTGCCAGCAGTTACTCGAGAACGGCTAATGAAAAACTGTTTTTT. It yields the protein CASSYSRTANEKLFF.

This clonotype was seen more than once but under ten times. The chain has TRBV6-2 or TRBV6-3 and TRBJ1-1; TRBD1 agrees at 8 bases. The CDR3 contains 16 residues. Germline-derived CDR1 and CDR2 are MNHEY and SVGEGT. J lost 1 base, V lost 7 bases, and 11 bases had no gene match. CDR3 sequence: CASTSIFGTGNTEAFF. In DNA, the CDR3 is TGTGCCAGCACCTCAATATTTGGGACAGGGAACACTGAAGCTTTCTTT.

This clonotype was seen more than once but under ten times. This chain joins TRBV6-5 and TRBJ1-6; D gene ambiguous. Trimming cost V 0 bases and J 8 bases, with 14 bases left between them. Germline assignment: CDR1 MNHEY and CDR2 SVGAGI. The CDR3 consists of 16 residues. The CDR3 DNA reads TGTGCCAGCAGTTACTCTCAGACGGAAGTGGATTCACCCCTCCACTTT. Translation gives CASSYSQTEVDSPLHF.

This clonotype was seen ten or more times. The rearrangement joins TRBV12-3 or TRBV12-4 to TRBJ1-2; 9 bases are shared with TRBD1. V lost 5 bases to trimming and J lost 2 bases; unmatched junction nucleotides: 6. The CDR3 sequence is 15 residues long. This CDR3 reads CASSTTGQGNYGYTF. CDR3 in DNA: TGTGCCAGCAGTACAACGGGACAGGGAAACTATGGCTACACCTTC.

This clonotype was found many times. The J gene is TRBJ1-5, the V gene TRBV12-3 or TRBV12-4; D uncertain. The length of the CDR3 is 15 residues. The germline V and J ends were trimmed by 3 bases and 3 bases, with 12 bases remaining between them. CDR3 nucleotides: TGTGCCAGCAGTTTGTCGGGAGGTACCAATCAGCCCCAGCATTTT. As protein: CASSLSGGTNQPQHF.

This clonotype has only a few counts. The genes are TRBV20-1 and TRBJ2-3; 9 nucleotides line up with TRBD2. With 0 bases clipped from V and 6 bases from J, the junction kept 7 bases outside the gene matches. The CDR3 contains 15 residues. Germline assignment: CDR1 DFQATT and CDR2 SNEGSKA (reference sequence). The CDR3: CSAREAGGIPDTQYF. DNA of the CDR3: TGCAGTGCTAGAGAAGCGGGGGGCATACCGGATACGCAGTATTTT.